This entry concerns a single T cell receptor beta chain. Its antigen is undetermined. The immunoSEQ assay was version 4, run in survey mode. The protocol was immunoSEQ multiplex PCR, while the TCRdb copy is restricted to in-frame clones and leaves out a portion. This table holds about 36,000 clones, approximately 78% found once. This CDR3 is 19 amino acids long. V shed 4 bases and J 3 bases; nucleotides not matched to a gene: 18. Germline V lookup: CDR1 SGHTS, CDR2 YDEGEE. This entry comes from a study of persistence of HIV-infected CD4 T cells. At the level of the study: CD4+ T cells responding to CMV or HIV-1 Gag were isolated.

Study results and limitations: CMV- and Gag-responding cells had lower TCRbeta richness than CD3/CD28-responding cells.

The stimulus was an HIV-1 Gag 15-mer peptide pool, 0.85 to 1 ug/peptide/mL. Memory cells lacking CD40L and CD69 with high CD45RO were sorted. This TCR was recovered from an adult with HIV. The donor label of this sample is uncertain. V gene TRBV5-8 combines with J gene TRBJ2-7; 11 nucleotides line up with TRBD2. The source material was cultured CD4+ T cells from PBMCs, sampled from a patient who received antiretroviral therapy. The CDR3, as DNA: TGTGCCAGCAGCCCCTACGTGGGACTAGCGGCGACCAACAGCTACGAGCAGTACTTC. Protein product: CASSPYVGLAATNSYEQYF.